What follows are 8 T cell receptor beta chains derived from one specimen sequenced in a study of control samples from healthy donors and cancer patients. Sequenced by immunoSEQ multiplex PCR; TCRdb stores in-frame clones only, minus some. There are about 58,000 clones in the sample; 87% occur only once, and approximately 11% lies in the top ten. What was sequenced was PBMCs. These receptors were taken from a woman aged 60-75 years with lung cancer.

This chain connects TRBV11-2 to TRBJ1-1; D unresolved. The CDR3 consists of 14 residues. With 5 bases removed from V and 3 bases from J, the gap between germline ends came to 13 bases. Germline lookup yields CDR1 SGHAT and CDR2 FQNNGV. The CDR3: CASSTVLGDTEAFF. The CDR3 DNA reads TGTGCCAGCAGCACCGTCCTCGGGGACACTGAAGCTTTCTTT.

The V and J genes are TRBV2 and TRBJ1-1, with D maybe TRBD1 (5 bases). Germline assignment: CDR1 SNHLY and CDR2 FYNNEI. Trimming took off 2 bases at V and 3 bases at J, with 16 bases between the two ends. CDR3 length equals 16 residues. Here the CDR3 DNA reads TGTGCCAGCAGTGAATATAGGGACGGAGGTTACACTGAAGCTTTCTTT. Protein sequence: CASSEYRDGGYTEAFF.

This clone has only one observation. The chain uses TRBV2 and TRBJ1-5; no firm D call. This CDR3 spans 14 amino acids. The V and J ends lost 6 bases and 0 bases respectively, with 9 bases between them. Germline values: CDR1 SNHLY, CDR2 FYNNEI. CDR3 sequence: CASRLPYSNQPQHF. The CDR3 DNA reads TGTGCCAGCAGGCTCCCGTATAGCAATCAGCCCCAGCATTTT.

The chain links TRBV3-1 (or the pseudogene TRBV3-2) to TRBJ2-7, with 7 bases identical to TRBD2. The V gene end was trimmed by 3 bases and the J gene end by 2 bases; junction bases not matched to a gene: 7. Germline V gene sequence: CDR1 LGHDT, CDR2 YNNKEL (reference sequence). The CDR3 extends over 15 amino acids. The CDR3 sequence is CASSHLAGGAYEQYF. CDR3 bases: TGTGCCAGCAGCCACTTAGCGGGTGGGGCCTACGAGCAGTACTTC.

J is TRBJ2-1 and V is TRBV27, with D possibly being TRBD1 (5 bases). Germline V gene data show CDR1 as MNHEY and CDR2 as SMNVEV (reference sequence). V dropped 5 bases and J dropped 2 bases, with 16 bases sitting between them. CDR3 length equals 16 residues. This CDR3 reads CASSKSSTEPYNEQFF. CDR3 DNA sequence: TGTGCCAGCAGTAAATCTTCGACAGAGCCCTACAATGAGCAGTTCTTC.

The chain employs TRBV27 and TRBJ2-2, with unresolved D. Trimming cost V 3 bases and J 0 bases, with 2 bases left between them. Germline V gene lookup returns CDR1 MNHEY and CDR2 SMNVEV (reference sequence). The CDR3 sequence is 13 residues long. The CDR3 DNA reads as TGTGCCAGCAGTTTTTCGAACACCGGGGAGCTGTTTTTT. Its translation is CASSFSNTGELFF.

V is TRBV5-5 and J is TRBJ1-6; D not resolved. Trimming cost V 0 bases and J 6 bases, with 10 bases left between them. CDR3 size: 15 residues. In germline, CDR1 is SGHKS, CDR2 YYEKEE (reference sequence). DNA of the CDR3: TGTGCCAGCAGCTTGGAAGTCCTAGGTAATTCACCCCTCCACTTT. Translated: CASSLEVLGNSPLHF.

The chain links TRBV5-4 to TRBJ1-2, with D hard to call. V lost 1 base and J 8 bases, leaving 9 bases between the germline ends. Germline CDR1 reads SGHNT; CDR2 reads YYREEE (reference sequence). CDR3 length: 12 amino acids. This chain's CDR3 is CASSLPAYGYTF. The CDR3 nucleotides are TGTGCCAGCAGCTTGCCAGCCTACGGCTACACCTTC. Filled out from reference TRBV5-4 and TRBJ1-2, the complete variable domain reads ETGVTQSPTHLIKTRGQQVTLRCSSQSGHNTVSWYQQALGQGPQFIFQYYREEENGRGNFPPRFSGLQFPNYSSELNVNALELDDSALYLCASSLPAYGYTFGSGTRLTVV.